Presented here are 7 T cell receptor beta chains from one specimen sequenced in a study of T cell clonotyping in hematopoietic cell transplantation. Assay: immunoSEQ multiplex PCR; the TCRdb copy retains only in-frame clones and omits some. The sample consists of some 30,000 clones, under 95% of them appearing once. As for time point: recipient sample about 28 days before transplant, after cytoreduction. Material: peripheral blood mononuclear cells, obtained before stem cell transplant. The receptor source for this set is a man between 45 and 60 years old with acute myeloid leukemia. Some clones in this sample may be carry-over from other donors' samples.

The V call is TRBV7-9, the J call TRBJ2-7; a weak D match, TRBD1 (5 bases). CDR1 is SEHNR and CDR2 is FQNEAQ in the germline V gene (reference sequence). With 1 base removed from V and 5 bases from J, the gap between germline ends came to 12 bases. This CDR3 has 14 residues. The CDR3 is CASSLETGSHEQYF. Here the CDR3 DNA reads TGTGCCAGCAGCTTAGAAACAGGTTCCCACGAGCAGTACTTC.

CDR3 in amino acids: CASSEQGAWNYGYTF. The CDR3 nucleotides read TGTGCCAGTAGTGAACAGGGGGCTTGGAACTATGGCTACACCTTC. This rearrangement joins TRBV19 to TRBJ1-2, with 9 bases lining up with TRBD1. The CDR3 contains 15 residues. V lost 5 bases and J lost 2; bases outside the gene matches: 6. The germline V gene encodes CDR1 LNHDA and CDR2 SQIVND (reference sequence).

The chain recombines TRBV7-2 with TRBJ2-7; 9 nucleotides agree with TRBD1. Germline CDR1 reads SGHTA; CDR2 reads FQGNSA. The CDR3 consists of 15 residues. J lost 9 bases, V lost 5 bases, and 14 bases had no gene match. The DNA for the CDR3 is TGTGCCAGCAGCCTCCGGGACAGGGACCCCGGCGGGCAGTACTTC. Its protein is CASSLRDRDPGGQYF.

This chain uses TRBV5-1 with TRBJ2-7; D gene uncertain. V was pared by 0 bases and J by 2 bases, with 9 bases between. This CDR3 has 14 residues. Germline CDR1 and CDR2: SGHRS and YFSETQ. The CDR3 here is CASSLDLTTYEQYF. The DNA for the CDR3 is TGCGCCAGCAGCTTGGACCTAACTACCTACGAGCAGTACTTC. Based on the CDR3 plus reference TRBV5-1 and TRBJ2-7, the full variable domain is KAGVTQTPRYLIKTRGQQVTLSCSPISGHRSVSWYQQTPGQGLQFLFEYFSETQRNKGNFPGRFSGRQFSNSRSEMNVSTLELGDSALYLCASSLDLTTYEQYFGPGTRLTVT.

The chain employs TRBV5-8 and TRBJ2-7; perhaps TRBD2 as D (6 bases). V gave up 1 base and J gave up 2 bases, with 13 bases separating them. This CDR3 is 15 amino acids long. In germline, CDR1 is SGHTS, CDR2 YDEGEE. The CDR3 nucleotides are TGTGCCAGCAGCTTGTCTGCGGGAACTACCTACGAGCAGTACTTC. Protein: CASSLSAGTTYEQYF.

For this clone: At one end the junction does not follow the germline gene, possibly because of a read error. The CDR3 nucleotides read TGTGCCGGCAGCCTAGGGTCAGGTGCTGGGGCCAACGTCCTGACTTTC. Its translation: CAGSLGSGAGANVLTF. This rearrangement joins TRBV7-8 to TRBJ2-6; no clear D gene. Per germline, CDR1 SGHVS and CDR2 FQNEAQ. The CDR3 is made up of 16 amino acids.

The chain couples TRBV5-4 to TRBJ2-5; the D gene is possibly TRBD2 (5 bases). V dropped 2 bases and J dropped 4 bases, with 12 bases sitting between them. CDR3 size: 14 residues. In germline, CDR1 is SGHNT, CDR2 YYREEE (reference sequence). The CDR3 protein is CASSFLGSGETQYF. Here the CDR3 DNA reads TGTGCCAGCAGCTTTTTAGGAAGCGGAGAGACCCAGTACTTC. Using reference TRBV5-4 and TRBJ2-5 for the parts outside the CDR3, the full variable domain is ETGVTQSPTHLIKTRGQQVTLRCSSQSGHNTVSWYQQALGQGPQFIFQYYREEENGRGNFPPRFSGLQFPNYSSELNVNALELDDSALYLCASSFLGSGETQYFGPGTRLLVL.